Listed below are T cell receptor beta chains from one sample, sequenced in a study of T-cell reconstitution after alpha-beta-depleted transplantation in children. TCRdb analysed the PCR reads with MiXCR anew, one entry per CDR3 protein. This sample has hundreds of thousands of distinct CDR3 sequences, with around 20% found just once. The source material was PBMCs from the stem cell graft donor, sampled from the stem cell graft. All receptors derive from a human donor who donated a stem cell graft to a child with acute lymphoblastic leukemia. CDR3s include the opening cysteine and the closing phenylalanine or tryptophan. The D gene is left open where the match is weak. Some rows mark clone size as missing; the rest say once, few, many or name a class of expanded clone.

v_gene: TRBV5-1
abundance: -
j_gene: TRBJ2-7
d_gene: TRBD2
CDR3nt: TGCGCCAGCAGCTTTGGACTAGCGGGAGGAATCTACGAGCAGTACTTC
CDR3aa: CASSFGLAGGIYEQYF

v_gene: TRBV28
abundance: few
j_gene: TRBJ2-5
d_gene: TRBD1
CDR3nt: TGTGCCAGCAGTTTAATGACAGGGGCGGAGACCCAGTACTTC
CDR3aa: CASSLMTGAETQYF

v_gene: TRBV4-2
abundance: -
j_gene: TRBJ2-6
d_gene: TRBD1
CDR3nt: TGTGCCAGCAGCCCCCGGGACAGCTCTGGGGCCAACGTCCTGACTTTC
CDR3aa: CASSPRDSSGANVLTF

v_gene: TRBV29-1
abundance: -
j_gene: TRBJ1-2
d_gene: -
CDR3nt: TGCAGCGTTGAAAGGGACCTCCCCTACCACTATGGCTACACCTTC
CDR3aa: CSVERDLPYHYGYTF

v_gene: TRBV11-1
abundance: -
j_gene: TRBJ2-6
d_gene: TRBD2
CDR3nt: TGTGCCAGCAGCCTAGCGGTAGCCCCCCTCTCTGGGGCCAACGTCCTGACTTTC
CDR3aa: CASSLAVAPLSGANVLTF

v_gene: TRBV13
abundance: few
j_gene: TRBJ1-5
d_gene: -
CDR3nt: TGTGCCAGCAGCTTAGGCCCTTTAGCGGGGAATCAGCCCCAGCATTTT
CDR3aa: CASSLGPLAGNQPQHF

v_gene: TRBV2
abundance: -
j_gene: TRBJ1-5
d_gene: -
CDR3nt: TGTGCCAGCAGCACAGGGCCCAGTCAGCCCCAGCATTTT
CDR3aa: CASSTGPSQPQHF

v_gene: TRBV20-1
abundance: -
j_gene: TRBJ1-5
d_gene: TRBD1
CDR3nt: TGCAGTGCTCCAGGCCCCAGAGGGGGCGGCAATCAGCCCCAGCATTTT
CDR3aa: CSAPGPRGGGNQPQHF

v_gene: TRBV20-1
abundance: -
j_gene: TRBJ2-5
d_gene: TRBD2
CDR3nt: TGCAGTGCGGGACTAGCGGGAGTCCCCCAAGAGACCCAGTACTTC
CDR3aa: CSAGLAGVPQETQYF

v_gene: TRBV20-1
abundance: few
j_gene: TRBJ2-2
d_gene: -
CDR3nt: TGCAGTGCTAGAGAGGTTTTCACCGGGGAGCTGTTTTTT
CDR3aa: CSAREVFTGELFF

v_gene: TRBV6-1
abundance: -
j_gene: TRBJ2-7
d_gene: TRBD1
CDR3nt: TGTGCCAGCAGTCGACAGGGCAACACCTACGAGCAGTACTTC
CDR3aa: CASSRQGNTYEQYF

v_gene: TRBV3-1
abundance: -
j_gene: TRBJ1-3
d_gene: TRBD1
CDR3nt: TGTGCCAGCAGCCAAGGAGGGGGCGGTGGAAACACCATATATTTT
CDR3aa: CASSQGGGGGNTIYF

v_gene: TRBV29-1
abundance: few
j_gene: TRBJ2-7
d_gene: -
CDR3nt: TGCAGCGTGGGGACGGATTCTGCCCGTAGGGAGCAGTACTTC
CDR3aa: CSVGTDSARREQYF

v_gene: TRBV11-2
abundance: few
j_gene: TRBJ1-5
d_gene: -
CDR3nt: TGTGCCAGCAGCCCTACAGCAACTAGCAATCAGCCCCAGCATTTT
CDR3aa: CASSPTATSNQPQHF

v_gene: TRBV29-1
abundance: few
j_gene: TRBJ2-1
d_gene: -
CDR3nt: TGCAGCGTGCTTTCGGACAGCTATGAGCAGTTCTTC
CDR3aa: CSVLSDSYEQFF

v_gene: TRBV2
abundance: few
j_gene: TRBJ2-1
d_gene: TRBD2
CDR3nt: TGTGCCAGCTCTGAGCAGGCGGGAGGATACAATGAGCAGTTCTTC
CDR3aa: CASSEQAGGYNEQFF

v_gene: TRBV29-1
abundance: -
j_gene: TRBJ1-1
d_gene: -
CDR3nt: TGCAGCGTTGAGAAGGGAACAGTTGAAGCTTTCTTT
CDR3aa: CSVEKGTVEAFF

v_gene: TRBV11-2
abundance: few
j_gene: TRBJ2-7
d_gene: TRBD1
CDR3nt: TGTGCCAGCAGACCTAGTCCCGGGACAGGGTTATACGAGCAGTACTTC
CDR3aa: CASRPSPGTGLYEQYF

v_gene: TRBV11-2
abundance: few
j_gene: TRBJ1-2
d_gene: TRBD1
CDR3nt: TGTGCCAGCAGCCGTTTACGCACAGGGGTTGCGGGCTACACCTTC
CDR3aa: CASSRLRTGVAGYTF

v_gene: TRBV9
abundance: -
j_gene: TRBJ1-6
d_gene: -
CDR3nt: TGTGCCAGCAGCGTCAACAGTAATTCACCCCTCCACTTT
CDR3aa: CASSVNSNSPLHF

v_gene: TRBV15
abundance: -
j_gene: TRBJ1-2
d_gene: -
CDR3nt: TGTGCCACCAGCGGCCGAAGGAATGACCCCTATGGCTACACCTTC
CDR3aa: CATSGRRNDPYGYTF

v_gene: TRBV6-2/TRBV6-3
abundance: few
j_gene: TRBJ2-1
d_gene: -
CDR3nt: TGTGCCAGCAGTTACTCGTGGTCGGCAAATGAGCAGTTCTTC
CDR3aa: CASSYSWSANEQFF

v_gene: TRBV5-6
abundance: few
j_gene: TRBJ2-1
d_gene: TRBD2
CDR3nt: TGTGCCAGCAGCTGGGGGACTAGCGGCAATGAGCAGTTCTTC
CDR3aa: CASSWGTSGNEQFF

v_gene: TRBV7-3
abundance: few
j_gene: TRBJ2-5
d_gene: -
CDR3nt: TGTGCCAGCAGCTTAAGCGGAAGTCAAGAGACCCAGTACTTC
CDR3aa: CASSLSGSQETQYF

v_gene: TRBV5-5
abundance: few
j_gene: TRBJ2-7
d_gene: -
CDR3nt: TGTGCCAGTCCCGGGGACAACTCCTACGAGCAGTACTTC
CDR3aa: CASPGDNSYEQYF

v_gene: TRBV9
abundance: few
j_gene: TRBJ1-1
d_gene: -
CDR3nt: TGTGCCAGCAACCCCTCGCCAGCGAACACTGAAGCTTTCTTT
CDR3aa: CASNPSPANTEAFF

v_gene: TRBV29-1
abundance: few
j_gene: TRBJ2-2
d_gene: TRBD1
CDR3nt: TGCAGCGCCTCGCCGCGACAGGGATCCACCGGGGAGCTGTTTTTT
CDR3aa: CSASPRQGSTGELFF

v_gene: TRBV18
abundance: -
j_gene: TRBJ2-7
d_gene: -
CDR3nt: TGTGCCAGCTCACCGCCCGGGGCCCCCTACGAGCAGTACTTC
CDR3aa: CASSPPGAPYEQYF

v_gene: TRBV15
abundance: -
j_gene: TRBJ2-7
d_gene: -
CDR3nt: TGTGCCACCAGCAGAGATCAGCGGCCCTACGAGCAGTACTTC
CDR3aa: CATSRDQRPYEQYF

v_gene: TRBV3-1
abundance: few
j_gene: TRBJ1-5
d_gene: -
CDR3nt: TGTGCCAGCAGCCCGACCGGCAGGGGAGGCAATCAGCCCCAGCATTTT
CDR3aa: CASSPTGRGGNQPQHF

v_gene: TRBV3-1
abundance: -
j_gene: TRBJ2-7
d_gene: TRBD1
CDR3nt: TGTGCCAGCAGCCAAGGGTGGAGGACAGGGGGCTACGAGCAGTACTTC
CDR3aa: CASSQGWRTGGYEQYF

v_gene: TRBV7-7
abundance: few
j_gene: TRBJ2-7
d_gene: -
CDR3nt: TGTGCCAGCAGCTTTCTCGGGGTTACCTTCCTATACGAGCAGTACTTC
CDR3aa: CASSFLGVTFLYEQYF

v_gene: TRBV12-3/TRBV12-4
abundance: few
j_gene: TRBJ2-7
d_gene: TRBD2
CDR3nt: TGTGCCAGCAGTTGGAGACTAGCGGAGAACTACGAGCAGTACTTC
CDR3aa: CASSWRLAENYEQYF

v_gene: TRBV20-1
abundance: few
j_gene: TRBJ1-2
d_gene: -
CDR3nt: TGCAGTGCTAGTAGGCGGGAAGGTGGCTACACCTTC
CDR3aa: CSASRREGGYTF

v_gene: TRBV20-1
abundance: few
j_gene: TRBJ2-7
d_gene: -
CDR3nt: TGCAGTGCTAGAGATGGGACCTCCCTCTCCTACGAGCAGTACTTC
CDR3aa: CSARDGTSLSYEQYF

v_gene: TRBV3-1
abundance: -
j_gene: TRBJ1-1
d_gene: -
CDR3nt: TGTGCCAGCAGCCAGAGATGGGGGAGGGACACTGAAGCTTTCTTT
CDR3aa: CASSQRWGRDTEAFF

v_gene: TRBV4-1
abundance: -
j_gene: TRBJ1-4
d_gene: TRBD1
CDR3nt: TGCGCCAGCAGCCGACCGATTCAGGACAGGGGGAATGAAAAACTGTTTTTT
CDR3aa: CASSRPIQDRGNEKLFF

v_gene: TRBV7-6
abundance: -
j_gene: TRBJ2-3
d_gene: TRBD1
CDR3nt: TGTGCCAGCAGCCATAGACAGGGTCCAAGCACAGATACGCAGTATTTT
CDR3aa: CASSHRQGPSTDTQYF

v_gene: TRBV7-9
abundance: few
j_gene: TRBJ2-1
d_gene: -
CDR3nt: TGTGCCAGCAGCAGACCACAGGGGACTCCAAGAGGGTATGAGCAGTTCTTC
CDR3aa: CASSRPQGTPRGYEQFF

v_gene: TRBV5-1
abundance: -
j_gene: TRBJ2-5
d_gene: TRBD2
CDR3nt: TGCGCCAGCAGCTTCGGACTAGTCTGGGAAGAGACCCAGTACTTC
CDR3aa: CASSFGLVWEETQYF

v_gene: TRBV4-1
abundance: few
j_gene: TRBJ2-3
d_gene: -
CDR3nt: TGCGCCAGCAGCCAAGAGAGAACTAGCAGCACAGATACGCAGTATTTT
CDR3aa: CASSQERTSSTDTQYF

v_gene: TRBV29-1
abundance: many
j_gene: TRBJ2-2
d_gene: -
CDR3nt: TGCAGCGTTGAGACCACCGGGGAGCTGTTTTTT
CDR3aa: CSVETTGELFF

v_gene: TRBV5-1
abundance: -
j_gene: TRBJ2-3
d_gene: -
CDR3nt: TGCGCCAGCAGATGGGGTAGCGGAAGACGGGGGGATACGCAGTATTTT
CDR3aa: CASRWGSGRRGDTQYF

v_gene: TRBV5-1
abundance: -
j_gene: TRBJ2-2
d_gene: TRBD1
CDR3nt: TGCGCCAGCAGACCTACAGGGGGCACCGGGGAGCTGTTTTTT
CDR3aa: CASRPTGGTGELFF

v_gene: TRBV29-1
abundance: -
j_gene: TRBJ2-1
d_gene: -
CDR3nt: TGCAGCGTTGAAGCCCTCGAAGTCGATGAGCAGTTCTTC
CDR3aa: CSVEALEVDEQFF

v_gene: TRBV7-9
abundance: -
j_gene: TRBJ2-3
d_gene: TRBD2
CDR3nt: TGTGCCAGCAGCCCCCCGACTAGCGGGAGAAGCTCCACAGATACGCAGTATTTT
CDR3aa: CASSPPTSGRSSTDTQYF

v_gene: TRBV20-1
abundance: -
j_gene: TRBJ1-6
d_gene: TRBD1
CDR3nt: TGCAGTGTCGAAGCACTGACCGGGACAGGGAGCGGAGTATGGAATTCACCCCTCCACTTT
CDR3aa: CSVEALTGTGSGVWNSPLHF

v_gene: TRBV20-1
abundance: few
j_gene: TRBJ2-2
d_gene: -
CDR3nt: TGCAGTTGCCGGCAGGTCAACACCGGGGAGCTGTTTTTT
CDR3aa: CSCRQVNTGELFF

v_gene: TRBV27
abundance: few
j_gene: TRBJ2-7
d_gene: -
CDR3nt: TGTGCCACCCATTGGAGAGGGAGCCCGTCCTACGAGCAGTACTTC
CDR3aa: CATHWRGSPSYEQYF

v_gene: TRBV6-5
abundance: once
j_gene: TRBJ1-5
d_gene: -
CDR3nt: TGTGCCAGCAGTTACTCCACCGCCGGACGGGATAGCAATCAGCCCCAGCATTTT
CDR3aa: CASSYSTAGRDSNQPQHF

v_gene: TRBV5-1
abundance: few
j_gene: TRBJ2-1
d_gene: TRBD2
CDR3nt: TGCGCCAGCAGACAAGCGGGAGGGGCCTCCCCGACACACCAGTTCTTC
CDR3aa: CASRQAGGASPTHQFF

v_gene: TRBV5-1
abundance: -
j_gene: TRBJ2-3
d_gene: TRBD1
CDR3nt: TGCGCCAGCAGCTCCTTAGGGACAGGGAGGGCAGATACGCAGTATTTT
CDR3aa: CASSSLGTGRADTQYF

v_gene: TRBV5-1
abundance: many
j_gene: TRBJ2-1
d_gene: -
CDR3nt: TGCGCCAGCAGGTTCCCGGGAATCAATGAGCAGTTCTTC
CDR3aa: CASRFPGINEQFF

v_gene: TRBV3-1
abundance: few
j_gene: TRBJ2-7
d_gene: TRBD1
CDR3nt: TGTGCCAGCAGCCAGTCCGGACAGGGATTCCGGTTGTACTTC
CDR3aa: CASSQSGQGFRLYF